A single sample gave rise to the 12 T cell receptor beta chains below, sequenced in a study of CD8 T cells in Susac syndrome. The authors reverse transcribed 0.5 to 1 ug RNA with random hexamers. TCRdb analysed the immunoSEQ multiplex PCR reads with MiXCR anew, one entry per CDR3 protein. This sample has 90,000 to 110,000 distinct CDR3 sequences, with roughly 95% found just once. Sequencing was performed on CD4+ T cells from PBMCs. The origin of the receptors is a human donor in good health.

This chain links TRBV18 with TRBJ2-5, with D maybe TRBD1 (6 bases). CDR3 length equals 14 residues. Trimming pared 4 bases from V and 2 bases from J, leaving 11 bases between. Germline V gene sequence: CDR1 KGHSH, CDR2 LQKENI. The CDR3 sequence: CASSLGQQQETQYF. The CDR3, as DNA: TGTGCCAGCTCACTAGGACAGCAACAAGAGACCCAGTACTTC.

V gene TRBV9 combines with J gene TRBJ2-1; 7 bases are a match to TRBD1. CDR3 length equals 17 residues. With V trimmed by 0 bases and J by 0 bases, 6 bases remained unmatched. The germline V gene encodes CDR1 SGDLS and CDR2 YYNGEE. The CDR3 bases are TGTGCCAGCAGCGTAGGGGCAGGGGGAAGCTCCTACAATGAGCAGTTCTTC. It codes for CASSVGAGGSSYNEQFF.

V usage is TRBV20-1 and J usage is TRBJ1-1, with D possibly being TRBD1 (5 bases). The CDR3 totals 12 residues. Trimming shortened V by 1 base and J by 5 bases, and 8 bases separated the two germline ends. Germline loops: CDR1 DFQATT, CDR2 SNEGSKA (reference sequence). The CDR3 DNA reads TGCAGTGCTAGAGCGGGACGGACTGAAGCTTTCTTT. Its protein is CSARAGRTEAFF.

The chain recombines TRBV29-1 with TRBJ2-1, with TRBD2 matching over 10 bases. The CDR3 contains 18 residues. V was clipped by 5 bases and J by 7 bases; unmatched bases: 20. CDR1 SQVTM and CDR2 ANQGSEA come from the germline V gene. CDR3 region: CSVTGSLGSGRLANEQFF. CDR3 in DNA: TGCAGCGTTACAGGGTCGTTGGGTAGCGGGAGGCTTGCGAATGAGCAGTTCTTC.

This chain joins TRBV5-1 and TRBJ2-7, with 9 bases matching TRBD1. The CDR3 is made up of 14 amino acids. After removal of 7 bases from V and 2 bases from J, the junction contained 7 bases not matched to a gene. Germline V CDR1 and CDR2: SGHRS, YFSETQ. The CDR3 DNA reads TGCGCCAGCGGTCCGGGACAGGGACCCTACGAGCAGTACTTC. Translated: CASGPGQGPYEQYF.

This chain joins TRBV14 and TRBJ1-1; D is ambiguous. There are 14 residues in the CDR3. With 3 bases removed from V and 0 bases from J, the gap between germline ends came to 8 bases. CDR1 is SGHDN, CDR2 FVKESK, per germline. DNA of the CDR3: TGTGCCAGCAGCCACTTGATCCTGAACACTGAAGCTTTCTTT. Translation gives CASSHLILNTEAFF.

The genes are TRBV9 and TRBJ2-7, with D possibly matching TRBD2 (6 bases). This CDR3 comprises 14 residues. Trimming removed 3 bases from V and 7 bases from J, with 17 bases in between. CDR1 is SGDLS, CDR2 YYNGEE, per germline. This CDR3 is CASSADGGRGEQYF. The CDR3 DNA reads TGTGCCAGCAGCGCGGACGGGGGTCGAGGGGAGCAGTACTTC. Based on the CDR3 plus reference TRBV9 and TRBJ2-7, the full variable domain is DSGVTQTPKHLITATGQRVTLRCSPRSGDLSVYWYQQSLDQGLQFLIQYYNGEERAKGNILERFSAQQFPDLHSELNLSSLELGDSALYFCASSADGGRGEQYFGPGTRLTVT.

The gene calls are TRBV29-1 and TRBJ2-3; a weak D match, TRBD2 (5 bases). This CDR3 comprises 12 residues. Germline V gives CDR1 SQVTM, CDR2 ANQGSEA. V was cut by 8 bases and J by 3 bases, with 12 bases left in between. The CDR3 here is CSHGKETDTQYF. CDR3 bases: TGCAGCCACGGGAAGGAGACAGATACGCAGTATTTT.

The V gene is TRBV29-1, the J gene TRBJ1-2; D is undetermined. V was pared by 3 bases and J by 2 bases, with 16 bases between. Per germline, CDR1 SQVTM and CDR2 ANQGSEA. This CDR3 spans 15 amino acids. The CDR3 DNA follows: TGCAGCGTTGAGCCGATGCTAAGGGAGAACTATGGCTACACCTTC. Translation: CSVEPMLRENYGYTF.

The rearrangement uses TRBV3-1 and TRBJ2-7; D call uncertain. Per the germline V gene, CDR1 is LGHDT and CDR2 is YNNKEL (reference sequence). This CDR3 contains 14 residues. Trimming took 1 base from V and 2 from J, leaving 9 bases between them. The CDR3 bases are TGTGCCAGCAGCCAAGGTTTAGAAACCTACGAGCAGTACTTC. This codes for CASSQGLETYEQYF.

J is TRBJ2-2 and V is TRBV24-1, with 7 bases aligning to TRBD2. V was clipped by 1 base and J by 2 bases; unmatched bases: 3. Per the germline V gene, CDR1 is KGHDR and CDR2 is SFDVKD. The CDR3 has 16 amino acids. The CDR3 loop is CATSDFGGGNTGELFF. Here the CDR3 DNA reads TGTGCCACCAGTGATTTCGGCGGGGGTAACACCGGGGAGCTGTTTTTT.

The chain links TRBV6-2 or TRBV6-3 to TRBJ2-1, with 8 bases that match TRBD1. The CDR3 spans 15 residues. Germline-derived CDR1 and CDR2 are MNHEY and SVGEGT. Losses at the gene ends were 4 bases for V and 3 bases for J; bases not matched to a gene: 5. Here the CDR3 reads CASSFGTGGYNEQFF. The CDR3 DNA reads as TGTGCCAGCAGTTTTGGGACAGGAGGCTACAATGAGCAGTTCTTC.